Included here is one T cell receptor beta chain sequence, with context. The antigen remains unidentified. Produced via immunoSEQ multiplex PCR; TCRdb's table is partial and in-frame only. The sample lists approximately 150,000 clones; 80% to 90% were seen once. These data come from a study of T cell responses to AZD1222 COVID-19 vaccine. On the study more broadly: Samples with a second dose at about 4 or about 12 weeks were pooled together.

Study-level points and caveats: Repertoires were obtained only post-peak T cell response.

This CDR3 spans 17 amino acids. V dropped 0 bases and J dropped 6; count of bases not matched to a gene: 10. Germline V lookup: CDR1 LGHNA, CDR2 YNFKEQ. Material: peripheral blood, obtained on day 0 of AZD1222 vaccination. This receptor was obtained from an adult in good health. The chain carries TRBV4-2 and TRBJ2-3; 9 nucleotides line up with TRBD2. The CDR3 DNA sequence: TGTGCCAGCAGCCAAGATCATTCGGCGGGAGGGCCTGATACGCAGTATTTT. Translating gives CASSQDHSAGGPDTQYF.